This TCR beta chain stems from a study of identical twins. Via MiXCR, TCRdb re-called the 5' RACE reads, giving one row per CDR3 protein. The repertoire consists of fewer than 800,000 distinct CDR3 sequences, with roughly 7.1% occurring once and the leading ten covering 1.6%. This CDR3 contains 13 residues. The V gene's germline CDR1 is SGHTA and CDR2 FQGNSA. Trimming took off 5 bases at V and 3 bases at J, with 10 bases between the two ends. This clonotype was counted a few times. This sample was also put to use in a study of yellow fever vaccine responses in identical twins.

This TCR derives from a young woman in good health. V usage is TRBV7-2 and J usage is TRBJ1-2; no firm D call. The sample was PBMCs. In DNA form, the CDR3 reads TGTGCCAGCAGCCGCGAACTGTACTATGGCTACACCTTC. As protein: CASSRELYYGYTF.